This T cell receptor (beta chain) was retrieved from a study of a mutant IDH1 vaccine in newly diagnosed glioma. Germline V CDR1 and CDR2: DFQATT, SNEGSKA (reference sequence). Trimming cost V 8 bases and J 4 bases, with 6 bases left between them. The CDR3 consists of 9 residues. Regarding time point: week 47, end of study. Topical imiquimod was applied with each vaccine dose, which held 300 ug of mutant IDH1 20-mer peptide. Notes on this clone: Antigen unknown.

Some clones are missing from TCRdb's copy, which holds only in-frame ones; the method was immunoSEQ multiplex PCR. The sample lists tens of thousands of clones; approximately 84% were seen once. The chain has TRBV20-1 and TRBJ2-7; D is undetermined. This TCR was sampled from a woman aged 25 to 39 with glioma. Some clones in this sample may be carry-over from other donors' samples. This material consisted of PBMCs, taken from a glioma patient whose treatment included an IDH1 peptide vaccine. DNA for the CDR3: TGCAGTATGCGGTACGAGCAGTACTTC. Its translation: CSMRYEQYF.